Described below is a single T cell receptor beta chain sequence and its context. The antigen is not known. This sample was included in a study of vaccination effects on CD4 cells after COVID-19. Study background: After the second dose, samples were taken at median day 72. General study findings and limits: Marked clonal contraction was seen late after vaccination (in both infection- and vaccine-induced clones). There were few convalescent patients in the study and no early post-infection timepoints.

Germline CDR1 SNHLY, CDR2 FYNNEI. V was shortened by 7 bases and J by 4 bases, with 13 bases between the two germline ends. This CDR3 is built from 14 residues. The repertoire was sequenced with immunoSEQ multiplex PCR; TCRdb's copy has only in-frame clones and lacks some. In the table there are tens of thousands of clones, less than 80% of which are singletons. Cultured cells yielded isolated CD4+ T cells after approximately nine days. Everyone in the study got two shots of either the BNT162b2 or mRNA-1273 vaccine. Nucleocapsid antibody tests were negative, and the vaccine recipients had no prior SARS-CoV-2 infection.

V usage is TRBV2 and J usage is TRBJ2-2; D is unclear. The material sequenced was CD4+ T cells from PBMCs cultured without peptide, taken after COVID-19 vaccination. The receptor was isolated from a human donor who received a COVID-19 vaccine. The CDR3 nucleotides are TGTGCCAGCACCCCTAACGGAGCCACCGGGGAGCTGTTTTTT. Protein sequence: CASTPNGATGELFF.